This TCR beta chain comes out of a study of blood T cell repertoires in COVID-19. Here immunoSEQ multiplex PCR was the method, and the copy in TCRdb shows in-frame clones only, minus some. The profile shows under 250,000 clones, about 89% of them singletons. The germline V and J ends were trimmed by 4 bases and 5 bases, with 18 bases remaining between them. The CDR3 totals 15 residues. CDR1 is SGHKS and CDR2 is YYEKEE in the germline V gene (reference sequence). The gene calls are TRBV5-5 and TRBJ1-1, with D possibly TRBD1 on 6 matching bases. Sequenced: peripheral blood. The origin of this receptor is a woman aged 60 to 75 who had recovered from COVID-19. CDR3 coding DNA: TGTGCCAGCAGCGTCGTCGGGGGGCCGAGGACTGAAGCTTTCTTT. Amino acids: CASSVVGGPRTEAFF.